This is a list of T cell receptor beta chains from one sample in a study of OX40 agonist ivuxolimab in advanced cancers. The protocol was immunoSEQ multiplex PCR, while the TCRdb copy is restricted to in-frame clones and leaves out a portion. The sample consists of some 50,000 clones, 82% of them appearing once. Here the sequenced sample was CD4+ or CD8+ T cells sorted from blood, taken in a trial of the OX40 agonist ivuxolimab. All receptors derive from an adult with an advanced solid tumor such as melanoma, head and neck, liver or kidney cancer. Both conserved end residues are part of each CDR3. The D gene is left open where the match is weak. Only part of the rows carry a size: once, few, many, or a class if the clone is expanded.

DNA: TGTGCCAGCTCAAAGACTAGCGGGAGGGCCCAAGAGACCCAGTACTTC; CDR3: CASSKTSGRAQETQYF; V: TRBV18; D: TRBD2; J: TRBJ2-5; size: -
DNA: TGTGCCAGCAGTTTACTGGGGAATCAGCCCATTTATGGCTACACCTTC; CDR3: CASSLLGNQPIYGYTF; V: TRBV27; D: -; J: TRBJ1-2; size: -
DNA: TGTGCCAGCAGGAGACAGGGGGCCACAGATACGCAGTATTTT; CDR3: CASRRQGATDTQYF; V: TRBV6-5; D: TRBD1; J: TRBJ2-3; size: -
DNA: TGTGCCAGCAGCTCAGATAACGGGGATGAGCAGTTCTTC; CDR3: CASSSDNGDEQFF; V: TRBV5-5; D: -; J: TRBJ2-1; size: -
DNA: TGTGCCAGCAGTTCCCCCCAGGGAAATGAGCAGTTCTTC; CDR3: CASSSPQGNEQFF; V: TRBV27; D: -; J: TRBJ2-1; size: once
DNA: TGTGCCAGCAGTTCAGTGAACGCTGAAGCTTTCTTT; CDR3: CASSSVNAEAFF; V: TRBV6-1; D: -; J: TRBJ1-1; size: -
DNA: TGTGCCAGCAGGGTTACGACAGGGGGCTATGGCTACACCTTC; CDR3: CASRVTTGGYGYTF; V: TRBV28; D: TRBD1; J: TRBJ1-2; size: once
DNA: TGCGCCAGCAGCTTGCAGCCGAACTATGGCTACACCTTC; CDR3: CASSLQPNYGYTF; V: TRBV5-1; D: -; J: TRBJ1-2; size: -
DNA: TGTGCCACCCGGGACAGGGTTTATGATTCACCCCTCCACTTT; CDR3: CATRDRVYDSPLHF; V: TRBV2; D: TRBD1; J: TRBJ1-6; size: -
DNA: TGTGCCACTACGACCCAGCCCACCAATGAGCAGTTCTTC; CDR3: CATTTQPTNEQFF; V: TRBV6-1; D: -; J: TRBJ2-1; size: -
DNA: TGTGCCAGCAGCAGCGGGACTCACCAAGAGACCCAGTACTTC; CDR3: CASSSGTHQETQYF; V: TRBV11-2; D: TRBD2; J: TRBJ2-5; size: -
DNA: TGCGCCAGCAGCTTGGGGGGCGCGGATGAGCAGTTCTTC; CDR3: CASSLGGADEQFF; V: TRBV5-1; D: -; J: TRBJ2-1; size: -
DNA: TGTGCCAGCAGCTTAGGCCGGGACAGGACCCAGTACTTC; CDR3: CASSLGRDRTQYF; V: TRBV11-3; D: TRBD1; J: TRBJ2-5; size: -
DNA: TGTGCCAGCAGTTACTCGACCTGGAACGAGCAGTACTTC; CDR3: CASSYSTWNEQYF; V: TRBV6-5; D: -; J: TRBJ2-7; size: -
DNA: TGTGCCAGCAGTAACCCCGGGACTAGCGGACGCCGAGGGGATACGCAGTATTTT; CDR3: CASSNPGTSGRRGDTQYF; V: TRBV2; D: TRBD2; J: TRBJ2-3; size: -
DNA: TGCAGCGTTGGATCGAGGGCTCAGGAGCAGTACTTC; CDR3: CSVGSRAQEQYF; V: TRBV29-1; D: -; J: TRBJ2-7; size: -
DNA: TGTGCCAGCAGCCAAGATTTAGGTCTGAGAGGCTATGGCTACACCTTC; CDR3: CASSQDLGLRGYGYTF; V: TRBV4-2; D: -; J: TRBJ1-2; size: -
DNA: TGTGCCAGCAGCCTTGACAGGAGGAACACCGGGGAGCTGTTTTTT; CDR3: CASSLDRRNTGELFF; V: TRBV7-9; D: -; J: TRBJ2-2; size: -
DNA: TGTGCCAGCAGATTCAGGGAAGGCAACACTGAAGCTTTCTTT; CDR3: CASRFREGNTEAFF; V: TRBV2; D: -; J: TRBJ1-1; size: -
DNA: TGTGCCAGTTCCCAGGGGGCGACTGGAAACACCATATATTTT; CDR3: CASSQGATGNTIYF; V: TRBV19; D: TRBD1; J: TRBJ1-3; size: -
DNA: TGCGCCAGCAGCTTGAGTACTGCAGATACGCAGTATTTT; CDR3: CASSLSTADTQYF; V: TRBV5-1; D: -; J: TRBJ2-3; size: -
DNA: TGCGCCAGCAGCCCCGGACCCAGCGGACAAGAGACCCAGTACTTC; CDR3: CASSPGPSGQETQYF; V: TRBV5-1; D: -; J: TRBJ2-5; size: -
DNA: TGCGCCAGCAGTCGGCGGGGGGGCAGCACAGATACGCAGTATTTT; CDR3: CASSRRGGSTDTQYF; V: TRBV10-1; D: TRBD2; J: TRBJ2-3; size: few
DNA: TGTGCCAGCAGCTTAACCGGAGGTTCACCCCTCCACTTT; CDR3: CASSLTGGSPLHF; V: TRBV7-9; D: -; J: TRBJ1-6; size: -
DNA: TGCAGCGTTGTTCGGCTGCCTTCCTACGAGCAGTACTTC; CDR3: CSVVRLPSYEQYF; V: TRBV29-1; D: -; J: TRBJ2-7; size: -
DNA: TGTGCCAGCAGCGTAGCTCGGGGGATCACCTACAATGAGCAGTTCTTC; CDR3: CASSVARGITYNEQFF; V: TRBV9; D: -; J: TRBJ2-1; size: -
DNA: TGTGCCAGCGGACCCTTAGGTGGGCAGTACTTC; CDR3: CASGPLGGQYF; V: TRBV2; D: -; J: TRBJ2-7; size: -
DNA: TGTGCCAGCAGTGGACGGATTAGCGGGGGGGCCGGGTACGAGCAGTACTTC; CDR3: CASSGRISGGAGYEQYF; V: TRBV25-1; D: TRBD2; J: TRBJ2-7; size: -
DNA: TGTGCCTGGAGGGGGGACAGCAACACCGGGGAGCTGTTTTTT; CDR3: CAWRGDSNTGELFF; V: TRBV30; D: TRBD1; J: TRBJ2-2; size: -
DNA: TGTGCCAGCAGCCAGGCGGGTTGGGGATTCTACGAGCAGTACTTC; CDR3: CASSQAGWGFYEQYF; V: TRBV14; D: -; J: TRBJ2-7; size: few
DNA: TGTGCCAGCAGCCAAGATCTTAGGGGGCCCCAGCATTTT; CDR3: CASSQDLRGPQHF; V: TRBV14; D: -; J: TRBJ1-5; size: -
DNA: TGCGCCAGCAGCTTGGTAGGCGGGGTTACTGATACGCAGTATTTT; CDR3: CASSLVGGVTDTQYF; V: TRBV5-1; D: -; J: TRBJ2-3; size: -
DNA: TGCGGCGTCGGGACTAGTGCAGATACGCAGTATTTT; CDR3: CGVGTSADTQYF; V: TRBV29-1; D: TRBD2; J: TRBJ2-3; size: -
DNA: TGTGCCAGCAGCTTCAGTCCTTATAGCAATCAGCCCCAGCATTTT; CDR3: CASSFSPYSNQPQHF; V: TRBV5-6; D: -; J: TRBJ1-5; size: -
DNA: TGTGCCAGCAGTAGCACTAGCGGGCTTCAAGAGACCCAGTACTTC; CDR3: CASSSTSGLQETQYF; V: TRBV6-6; D: TRBD2; J: TRBJ2-5; size: -
DNA: TGTGCCTATCTCTCCCGGGCAGGGGGCTCGGAGACCCAGTACTTC; CDR3: CAYLSRAGGSETQYF; V: TRBV5-4; D: TRBD1; J: TRBJ2-5; size: -